This is a list of T cell receptor beta chains from one sample in a study of neurological immune-mediated disorders. TCRdb ran MiXCR on the 5' RACE reads and lists one entry per CDR3 protein. The sample yields tens of thousands of distinct CDR3 sequences, approximately 4.5% seen once. Sequences were obtained from PBMCs. Receptors originate from a woman aged 55-70 years with multiple sclerosis. CDR3s include the opening cysteine and the closing phenylalanine or tryptophan. The order of the fields is clone size, CDR3 length, V gene, D gene, J gene, CDR3 DNA, CDR3 protein. The D gene is left open where the match is weak. Clone sizes are given selectively: once, few, many, or a class where the clone is expanded.

>many|15|TRBV2|TRBD1|TRBJ1-6
TGTGCCAGCAGTGAATTGGGACAGATGAATTCACCCCTCCACTTT
CASSELGQMNSPLHF
>few|15|TRBV7-8|TRBD2|TRBJ2-1
TGTGCCAGCAGCTTAGGAGGCGGGGGGGTTGGTGAGCAGTTCTTC
CASSLGGGGVGEQFF
>many|15|TRBV5-6|TRBD1|TRBJ1-5
TGTGCCAGCAGCCCGGACAGGGGGAAGAATCAGCCCCAGCATTTT
CASSPDRGKNQPQHF
>many|15|TRBV5-5|TRBD1|TRBJ1-1
TGTGCCAGCAGCCGGACAGGGAGGTCGAACACTGAAGCTTTCTTT
CASSRTGRSNTEAFF
>many|14|TRBV12-3/TRBV12-4|NA|TRBJ1-1
TGTGCCAGCAGTTTGCAGGGGAGTAACACTGAAGCTTTCTTT
CASSLQGSNTEAFF
>NA|14|TRBV20-1|TRBD1|TRBJ2-5
TGCAGTGCTAGAGAGGACAGGGACCAAGAGACCCAGTACTTC
CSAREDRDQETQYF
>many|12|TRBV5-5|NA|TRBJ2-5
TGTGCCAGCAGCTTATCGGGGGAGACCCAGTACTTC
CASSLSGETQYF
>many|15|TRBV6-2/TRBV6-3|NA|TRBJ1-6
TGTGCCAGCAGTTACAGAAGGGCGGTCGGTTCACCCCTCCACTTT
CASSYRRAVGSPLHF
>many|15|TRBV24-1|NA|TRBJ2-7
TGTGCCACCAGTGATTTATACACCAGCTCCTACGAGCAGTACTTC
CATSDLYTSSYEQYF
>few|13|TRBV20-1|TRBD2|TRBJ2-5
TGCAGTGTCCTAGCGGGGGGCCAAGAGACCCAGTACTTC
CSVLAGGQETQYF
>many|12|TRBV11-2|NA|TRBJ2-1
TGTGCCAGCAGCTTAGCGGTCGGTGAGCAGTTCTTC
CASSLAVGEQFF
>many|14|TRBV6-5|TRBD1|TRBJ2-7
TGTGCCAGCACTATACGACAGGGCCCCTACGAGCAGTACTTC
CASTIRQGPYEQYF
>many|15|TRBV20-1|TRBD2|TRBJ2-3
TGCAGTGAGCCCCTCGCGCTACTCAGGGAGGGTACGCAGTATTTT
CSEPLALLREGTQYF
>NA|19|TRBV18|NA|TRBJ2-6
TGTGCCAGCTCACAAAAGTTCGGCTCTACAAGCTCTGGGGCCAACGTCCTGACTTTC
CASSQKFGSTSSGANVLTF
>few|14|TRBV11-3|NA|TRBJ1-1
TGTGCCAGCAGCTTGGGCAGGGGGAACACTGAAGCTTTCTTT
CASSLGRGNTEAFF
>many|14|TRBV7-2|NA|TRBJ1-1
TGTGCCAGCAGCTTCGGGGACGGGTACACTGAAGCTTTCTTT
CASSFGDGYTEAFF
>many|16|TRBV7-8|TRBD2|TRBJ2-1
TGTGCCAGCAGCTTTCGTGTCAGCGGGAAATCAGGAGAGCAGTTCTTC
CASSFRVSGKSGEQFF
>many|16|TRBV20-1|TRBD2|TRBJ2-5
TGCAGTGCCACGCCACTAGCGGGGGGGATTAGAGAGACCCAGTACTTC
CSATPLAGGIRETQYF
>many|14|TRBV7-2|NA|TRBJ1-6
TGTGCCAGCAGCTTAAATGACAGGAGGCCTACCCTCCACTTT
CASSLNDRRPTLHF
>many|16|TRBV12-3/TRBV12-4|TRBD1|TRBJ2-7
TGTGCCAGCAGTTTAAGCCCCGGACAGGTGTCCGGAGAGCAGTACTTC
CASSLSPGQVSGEQYF
>NA|15|TRBV6-2/TRBV6-3|TRBD2|TRBJ2-1
TGTGCCAGCAGACCCACTAGCGGGGGGGATGGTGAGCAGTTCTTC
CASRPTSGGDGEQFF
>many|13|TRBV3-1|NA|TRBJ2-3
TGTGCCAGCAGCCAAGGGACACCAGATACGCAGTATTTT
CASSQGTPDTQYF
>many|15|TRBV20-1|TRBD2|TRBJ2-7
TGCAGTGCTAGTGCCCTAGCGGGGGGGCCCTACGAGCAGTACTTC
CSASALAGGPYEQYF
>NA|14|TRBV7-9|TRBD2|TRBJ2-1
TGTGCCAGCAGCTTTCCCGGGAGGGCAGGTGAGCAGTTCTTC
CASSFPGRAGEQFF
>few|12|TRBV28|TRBD1|TRBJ2-1
TGTGCCAGCAGTTTCGGGACAGGGGTACTGTTCTTC
CASSFGTGVLFF
>few|15|TRBV7-2|TRBD1|TRBJ2-1
TGTGCCAGCACCAAAAGGACAGGGGACTACAATGAGCAGTTCTTC
CASTKRTGDYNEQFF
>many|14|TRBV6-2/TRBV6-3|NA|TRBJ2-7
TGTGCCAGCAGTTACTATGGGCTGTCCTACGAGCAGTACTTC
CASSYYGLSYEQYF
>many|16|TRBV3-1|NA|TRBJ1-4
TGTGCCAGCAGCCAAGAAGGGGGAGGGTCTAATGAAAAACTGTTTTTT
CASSQEGGGSNEKLFF
>many|13|TRBV7-2|TRBD2|TRBJ2-7
TGTGCCAGCAGCTTAGCGGGACTAGGCGTGCAGTACTTC
CASSLAGLGVQYF
>many|11|TRBV29-1|NA|TRBJ1-4
TGCAGCGTTGAGGGTATCACGGGACTGTTTTTT
CSVEGITGLFF
>many|14|TRBV10-2|NA|TRBJ1-4
TGCGCCACCGCTGAGGGAGCAACTAATGAAAAACTGTTTTTT
CATAEGATNEKLFF
>few|15|TRBV20-1|NA|TRBJ2-3
TGCAGTGCTAGCCCCCTGGGCAGACCCACAGATACGCAGTATTTT
CSASPLGRPTDTQYF
>many|14|TRBV20-1|NA|TRBJ2-3
TGCAGTGCTGCCCCGACCCAGCGTGGGGATACGCAGTATTTT
CSAAPTQRGDTQYF
>many|19|TRBV15|NA|TRBJ1-2
TGTGCCACCAGCAGAGATCTCCTGGGGCAGCGCTATTCTAACTATGGCTACACCTTC
CATSRDLLGQRYSNYGYTF